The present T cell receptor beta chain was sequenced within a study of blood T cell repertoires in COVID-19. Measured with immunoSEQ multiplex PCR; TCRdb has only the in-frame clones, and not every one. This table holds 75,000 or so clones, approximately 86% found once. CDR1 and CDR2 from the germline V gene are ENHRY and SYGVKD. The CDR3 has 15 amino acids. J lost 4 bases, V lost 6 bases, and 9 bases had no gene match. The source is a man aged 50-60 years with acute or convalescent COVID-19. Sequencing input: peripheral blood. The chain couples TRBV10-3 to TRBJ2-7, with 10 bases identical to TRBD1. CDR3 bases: TGTGCCATCAGGGGGACAGGGGAACTCCTATACGAGCAGTACTTC. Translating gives CAIRGTGELLYEQYF.